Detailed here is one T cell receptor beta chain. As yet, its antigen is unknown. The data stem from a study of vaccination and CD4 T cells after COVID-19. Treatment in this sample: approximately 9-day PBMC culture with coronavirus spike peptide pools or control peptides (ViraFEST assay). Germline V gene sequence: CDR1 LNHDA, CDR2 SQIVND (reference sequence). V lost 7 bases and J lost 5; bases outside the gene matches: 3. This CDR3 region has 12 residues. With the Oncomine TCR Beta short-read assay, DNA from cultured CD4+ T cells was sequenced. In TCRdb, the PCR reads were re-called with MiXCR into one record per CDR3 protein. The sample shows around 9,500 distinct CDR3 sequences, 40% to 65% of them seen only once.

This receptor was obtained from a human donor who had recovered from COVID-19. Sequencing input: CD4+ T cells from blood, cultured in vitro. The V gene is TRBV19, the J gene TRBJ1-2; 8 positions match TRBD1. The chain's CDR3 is CASKTGGYGYTF. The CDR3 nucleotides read TGTGCCAGTAAAACAGGGGGTTATGGCTACACCTTC.